The entry that follows covers one T cell receptor (beta chain) sequence. Its cognate antigen has yet to be identified. Base qualities are not at hand, and no much larger clone is one base apart. This specimen comes from a study of T-cell memory formation after mild COVID-19 (dated by TCRdb to about 2021). A note on the overall study: TCR sequence clusters from the two donors were found to be largely donor specific. Longitudinal TCRalpha and TCRbeta repertoire sequencing tracked T-cell clones expanding and contracting after mild COVID-19 in a couple of donors. The cohort was made up of two young adult volunteers, one female and one male, who were previously healthy.

Sequenced on an Illumina NovaSeq 6000. cDNA libraries for TCRalpha and TCRbeta were prepared by 5'RACE using constant-segment primers, with sample barcodes and unique molecular identifiers added. Trizol reagent was used to extract RNA from every sample. Amplification of the libraries took two PCR steps, and the second step added a second sample barcode plus Illumina TruSeq adapters. Sequencing of libraries was performed on an Illumina NovaSeq with 2 x 150 bp paired-end reads. The authors' analysis ran thus. The reads were demultiplexed and collapsed into UMI-guided consensus sequences using migec v1.2.7. With mixcr v2.1.11, UMI consensuses were aligned to TRA and TRB V and J templates and assembled into clonotypes. A clonotype was counted as expanded or contracted only if both edgeR and NoisET called the change significant, with noise models trained on biological replicates. For edgeR calls, the cutoffs were a false discovery rate-adjusted p below 0.01 and a log2 fold-change threshold of 1. As an exploratory analysis of dynamics, max-normalized trajectories of the 1000 most abundant clonotypes were examined with PCA combined with hierarchical clustering. Each responding clone was given a CD4 or CD8 phenotype based on the CD4+ and CD8+ repertoires, which had been sequenced separately. Clones were called with MiXCR by TCRdb after fastp trimmed the public reads at Q25, and only in-frame beta chains were retained. Rows with a matching CDR3 protein are joined into one entry that keeps the most common DNA and genes. The V and J calls were determined by TCRdb, not by the authors. The sample table lists 280,000 or so distinct CDR3 sequences, 8% to 10% of them with a count of one. Approximately 23% of the sample goes to the ten largest clones.

Ficoll-Paque density gradient centrifugation was used to isolate PBMCs. Overall study results and their limits: Contracting CD4+ clones were located mainly in the CM and EM memory subsets, whereas CD8+ clones were found to be enriched in EMRA. The study covered only a couple of mild cases, and larger cohorts including severe cases with pre-infection samples were considered necessary. Clones contracting from day 15 to 85 had balanced CD4/CD8 phenotypes, while a second wave expanding from day 15 to 37 was biased towards CD4+. The detection of some responding clones in pre-infection memory suggests that pre-existing cross-reactive memory T cells joined the SARS-CoV-2 response. The second-wave clones that peaked on day 37 were not confirmed to be SARS-CoV-2 specific.

Trimming removed 4 bases from V and 5 bases from J; the gene matches leave 5 bases unexplained. There are 15 amino acids in the CDR3, from cysteine to phenylalanine inclusive. Kept here is only the CDR3 DNA, which spans 45 bases and is read in frame from base 1. The chain was built from TRBV12-3 or TRBV12-4 and TRBJ1-5, and TRBD1 aligns with 10 junction nucleotides. The sequence derives from a man younger than 30 who had mild COVID-19 (a few samples of this study predate the infection). The sample titles of this study are shuffled in the database, so cell type and time point are left out; the donor was told from shared clones. The sequencing sample was made of PBMCs or a T cell subset sorted from them (not recorded which). CDR3 region: CASSYTGTGDQPQHF. In nucleotide form, the sequence is TGTGCCAGCAGTTATACCGGGACAGGGGATCAGCCCCAGCATTTT.